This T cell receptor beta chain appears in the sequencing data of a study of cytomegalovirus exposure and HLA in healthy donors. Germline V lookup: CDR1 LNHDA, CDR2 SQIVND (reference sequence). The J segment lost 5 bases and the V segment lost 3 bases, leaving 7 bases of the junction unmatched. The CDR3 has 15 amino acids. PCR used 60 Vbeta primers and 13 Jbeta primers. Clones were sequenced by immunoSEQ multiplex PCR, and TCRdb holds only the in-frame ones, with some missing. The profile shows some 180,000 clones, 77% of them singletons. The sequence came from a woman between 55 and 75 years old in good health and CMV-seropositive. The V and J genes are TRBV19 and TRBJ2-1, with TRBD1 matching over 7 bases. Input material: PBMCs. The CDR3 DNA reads TGTGCCAGTAGTATCGCGAGACAGGGAAACAATGAGCAGTTCTTC. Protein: CASSIARQGNNEQFF.